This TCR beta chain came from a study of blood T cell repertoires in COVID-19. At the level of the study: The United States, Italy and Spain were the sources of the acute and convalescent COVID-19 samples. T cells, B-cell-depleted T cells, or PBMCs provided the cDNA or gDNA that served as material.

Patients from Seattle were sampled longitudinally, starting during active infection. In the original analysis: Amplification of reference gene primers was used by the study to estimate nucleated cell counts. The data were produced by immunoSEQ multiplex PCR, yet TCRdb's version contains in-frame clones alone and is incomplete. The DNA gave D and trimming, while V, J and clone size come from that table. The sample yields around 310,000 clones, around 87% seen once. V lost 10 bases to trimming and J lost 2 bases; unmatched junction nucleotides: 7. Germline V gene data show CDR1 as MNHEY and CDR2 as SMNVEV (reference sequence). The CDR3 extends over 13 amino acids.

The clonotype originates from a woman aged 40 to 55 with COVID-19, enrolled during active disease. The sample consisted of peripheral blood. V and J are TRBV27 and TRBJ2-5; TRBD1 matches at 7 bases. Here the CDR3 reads CATGFRGQETQYF. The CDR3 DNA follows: TGTGCCACCGGGTTCAGGGGGCAAGAGACCCAGTACTTC.